This T cell receptor (beta chain) is drawn from a study of PD-L1 blockade in urothelial cancer. Turning to the study itself: Patients with male sex and bladder-origin urothelial cancer accounted for about 85% of the roughly 30 enrolled. It was at 3 weeks (second dose) and 6 weeks after treatment start that blood was analyzed. Of prior chemotherapy regimens, patients had received between 0 and 3.

The CDR3 has 13 residues. V lost 0 bases to trimming and J lost 7 bases; unmatched junction nucleotides: 3. Germline V gene data show CDR1 as MNHEY and CDR2 as SVGAGI. Data came from immunoSEQ multiplex PCR; TCRdb stores just in-frame clones and leaves some out. Of 35,000 to 45,000 clones in the sample, around four fifths were seen once. The receptor's source is a man aged 55 to 70 with urothelial cancer. The material sequenced was PBMCs, taken around atezolizumab (anti-PD-L1) treatment. V gene TRBV6-5 combines with J gene TRBJ2-7, with TRBD1 matching 7 bases. The CDR3 nucleotides are TGTGCCAGCAGTTACTCGACAGGGCGAGAGCAGTACTTC. As protein: CASSYSTGREQYF.